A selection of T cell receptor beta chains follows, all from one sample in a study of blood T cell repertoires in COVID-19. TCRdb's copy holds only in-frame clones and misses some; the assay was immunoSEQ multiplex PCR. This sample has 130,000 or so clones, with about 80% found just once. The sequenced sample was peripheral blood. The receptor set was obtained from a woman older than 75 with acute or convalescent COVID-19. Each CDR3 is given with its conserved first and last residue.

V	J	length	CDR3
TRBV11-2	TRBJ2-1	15	CASSRTRRAYNEQFF
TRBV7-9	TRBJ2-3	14	CASSSSEGGDTQYF
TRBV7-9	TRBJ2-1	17	CASSSDLLAGGLNEQFF
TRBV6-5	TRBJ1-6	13	CASRGRAESPLHF
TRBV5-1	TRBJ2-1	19	CASSPWTSGGISSYNEQFF
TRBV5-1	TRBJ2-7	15	CASSATGVVIYEQYF
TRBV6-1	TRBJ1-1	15	CASSDDDRAGTEAFF
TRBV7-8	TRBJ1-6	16	CASSFRSLNTGSPLHF
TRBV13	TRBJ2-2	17	CASSLQLAGANTGELFF
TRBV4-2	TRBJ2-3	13	CASLDGGTDTQYF
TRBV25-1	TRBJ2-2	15	CASSARGRDTGELFF
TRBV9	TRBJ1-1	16	CASSVAAGLMNTEAFF
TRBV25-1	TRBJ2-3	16	CASSDAAGGPSDTQYF
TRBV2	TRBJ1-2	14	CASIRGKGALGYTF
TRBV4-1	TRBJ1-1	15	CASSHAGQGNTEAFF
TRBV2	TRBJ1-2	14	CASSDWTGGLGYTF
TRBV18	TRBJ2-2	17	CASSPARNPPDTGELFF
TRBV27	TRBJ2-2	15	CASGRGYTNTGELFF
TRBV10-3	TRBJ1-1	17	CAISEFGTATGYTEAFF
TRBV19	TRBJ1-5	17	CASSNGLTGVGNQPQHF
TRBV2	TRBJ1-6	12	CAKTGSDSPLHF
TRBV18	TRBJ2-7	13	CASSPRGMYEQYF
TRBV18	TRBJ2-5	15	CASSPFGTPQETQYF
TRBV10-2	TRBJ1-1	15	CASSELRTAYTEAFF
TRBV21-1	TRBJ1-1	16	CASLKGGQDMNTEAFF
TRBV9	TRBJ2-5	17	CASSPGTSGGASKTQYF
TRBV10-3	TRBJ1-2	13	CAISESERWGYTF
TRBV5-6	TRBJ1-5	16	CASSLAARASNQPQHF